A selection of T cell receptor beta chains follows, all from one sample in a study of T cell responses to AZD1222 COVID-19 vaccine. The method was immunoSEQ multiplex PCR; TCRdb's version includes in-frame clones alone and lacks a portion of them. The repertoire holds around 140,000 clones, with roughly 90% as singletons. The material was peripheral blood, obtained on day 0 of AZD1222 vaccination. These receptors came from an adult in good health. CDR3s include the opening cysteine and the closing phenylalanine or tryptophan. D genes are given only for firm matches.

J gene	V gene	D gene	CDR3 protein
TRBJ2-7	TRBV5-6	-	CASSEKPGQPSYEQYF
TRBJ1-5	TRBV18	-	CASSPMGGGNQPQHF
TRBJ1-1	TRBV6-5	-	CASSYRGDGTEAFF
TRBJ1-1	TRBV5-1	TRBD1	CASSLRQGITEAFF
TRBJ2-7	TRBV7-2	-	CASSLITFNEQYF
TRBJ1-2	TRBV27	TRBD1	CASSFFGQGFLGNYGYTF
TRBJ1-5	TRBV3-1/TRBV3-2	-	CASSQGVGQPQHF
TRBJ2-1	TRBV6-2/TRBV6-3	-	CASSSPAGAGLYNEQFF
TRBJ1-2	TRBV5-4	-	CASSLDREDGYTF
TRBJ1-6	TRBV19	-	CASSRASDSPLHF
TRBJ2-7	TRBV28	-	CASSSPVGGPYEQYF
TRBJ2-7	TRBV6-1	TRBD1	CASSEGSPGQGYYEQYF
TRBJ2-1	TRBV15	TRBD2	CATSRGSSGRAGEQFF
TRBJ2-5	TRBV5-1	TRBD2	CASSLGPGGQETQYF
TRBJ2-7	TRBV3-1/TRBV3-2	-	CASSQDIGARYEQYF
TRBJ2-7	TRBV19	-	CASSIQGAAYEQYF
TRBJ2-7	TRBV11-2	-	CASSTSSYEQYF
TRBJ1-2	TRBV4-1	-	CASSQAPQSHYGYTF
TRBJ2-1	TRBV6-4	-	CASSDNADYNEQFF
TRBJ1-1	TRBV28	-	CAAQGTEAFF
TRBJ1-1	TRBV6-4	-	CASSKDTTTEAFF
TRBJ2-1	TRBV5-4	TRBD1	CASSPGAGGELGQFF
TRBJ1-1	TRBV27	TRBD1	CASSLDRGPEAFF
TRBJ1-4	TRBV5-1	TRBD1	CASRLTGATNEKLFF
TRBJ1-1	TRBV18	-	CASSPAGQDGAFF
TRBJ2-1	TRBV7-9	-	CASSLEAGAKFF
TRBJ1-6	TRBV23-1	-	CASSRDLPHHNSPLHF
TRBJ1-4	TRBV5-1	TRBD1	CASSRGDSYKEGEKLFF